Here is one T cell receptor beta chain with its context. Which antigen it targets is not known. No per-base quality is available; no much larger clone lies one base away. For repertoire sequencing, the TCR beta CDR3 regions were amplified from RNA transcripts. HTBI primers and the Qiagen OneStep RT-PCR kit were used in a first-round RT-PCR, which was followed by a second-round multiplex PCR, size selection and purification. Libraries were sequenced on an Illumina HiSeq2000 using paired-end 100 bp reads. In the paper's pipeline: SOAPnuke was used for read processing, and reads with adapters, uncalled bases, a mean Phred below 15, or no exact constant-primer or identifier match were discarded. COPE v1.2.5 was used to merge the high-quality paired reads. Unique nucleotide sequences were defined as clonotypes and aligned to IMGT TRB V, D and J references using MiTCR v1.1. The analysis was limited to V-J combinations with a frequency above 0.0001, which together covered roughly 99% of the repertoires. For each V-J combination, a TCR clonal expansion and chaos score was defined as the ratio of F50 clonal expansion to chaos observed in the TCRdist matrix. Welch's t-statistics and random forest were used to narrow the features down to more than 10 V-J combinations, which were then fed into a naive Bayes classifier. The similarity between thyroid and blood repertoires was quantified using the Morisita-Horn index. TCRdb cleaned the public reads at Q25 with fastp, built clones with MiXCR and kept in-frame beta chains. All rows with the same CDR3 protein become a single entry with the most common DNA and genes. The V and J calls follow TCRdb's processing rather than the paper's. The sample has almost 750,000 distinct CDR3 sequences on record, approximately 40% of them singletons. Together, the top ten hold approximately 43% of the sample.

The ophthalmopathy patients had moderately to severely active disease, with a Clinical Activity Score of 3 or higher, a NOSPECS grade of 4 or higher, and a disease duration of less than 3 months. Anyone with other autoimmune diseases, uncontrolled infections, pregnancy or lactation was excluded from the study. Diagnosis relied on clinical symptoms, serum thyroxine, TRAb, thyroid ultrasound and orbital computed tomography. Using Ficoll-Paque density gradient centrifugation, PBMCs were isolated from 9.5 to 10 ml of fresh peripheral blood. Total RNA was extracted with Trizol reagent and quality-checked on an Agilent 2100 Bioanalyzer. This sample was taken from a study of Graves' ophthalmopathy and Graves' hyperthyroidism (dated by TCRdb to 2016 to 2019). Some background on the complete study: Peripheral blood was collected before any treatment was given, at the time of initial diagnosis. In total, some 130 blood samples were TCR-sequenced: under 45 ophthalmopathy, roughly 77 hyperthyroidism and around 17 hyperthyroidism-to-ophthalmopathy patients. An independent validation cohort was composed of some 19 hyperthyroidism patients and over 15 patients who later progressed from hyperthyroidism to ophthalmopathy. After sampling, hyperthyroidism patients received methimazole starting at 30 mg daily, and ophthalmopathy patients received high-dose intravenous methylprednisolone. To explore V-J signatures that distinguish ophthalmopathy from hyperthyroidism, a discovery set of roughly 98 patients was enrolled, made up of more than 40 with ophthalmopathy and fewer than 60 with stable hyperthyroidism. T-cell repertoires of thyroid tissue and blood were compared in several hyperthyroidism patients. TCR beta repertoire signatures were used to distinguish Graves' ophthalmopathy from Graves' hyperthyroidism and to predict progression to ophthalmopathy.

Overall results and qualifications from the work: Sample size was not statistically predetermined, and group allocation was not concealed from the investigators. Ophthalmopathy was separated from stable hyperthyroidism by the 13-signature model with roughly 88% sensitivity and just under 84% specificity in cross-validation and with 80%/75% in the test set. Most expanded thyroid clonotypes with frequency above 0.001 were also detected in blood, suggesting blood repertoires may reflect the thyroid immune response. In validation, the model predicted ophthalmopathy progression with about 71% sensitivity and around 72% specificity; some 13 predicted patients were CT-confirmed with GO in a median of 6.5 months.

The germline V gene sets CDR1 to MGHDK and CDR2 to SYGVNS. The CDR3 has 13 amino acids, counting the end cysteine and phenylalanine. Of all the DNA, just the CDR3 is kept, 39 bases in frame from base 1. The sequencing input was peripheral blood. This clonotype was obtained from an adult man with Graves' ophthalmopathy. The receptor chain draws on TRBV25-1 and TRBJ2-2; 7 of the junction bases match TRBD1. The CDR3 region reads CAMDRTFTGELFF. The nucleotide sequence reads TGTGCTATGGACAGGACGTTCACCGGGGAGCTGTTTTTT.